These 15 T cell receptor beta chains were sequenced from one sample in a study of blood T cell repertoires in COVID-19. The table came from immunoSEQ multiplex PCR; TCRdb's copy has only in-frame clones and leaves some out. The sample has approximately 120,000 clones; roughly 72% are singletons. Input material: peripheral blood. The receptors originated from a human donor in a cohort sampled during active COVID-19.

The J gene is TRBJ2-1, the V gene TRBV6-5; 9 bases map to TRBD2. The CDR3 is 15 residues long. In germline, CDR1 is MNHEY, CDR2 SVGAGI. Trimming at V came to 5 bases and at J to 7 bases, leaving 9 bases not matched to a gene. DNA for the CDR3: TGTGCCAGCAGTCGCCTAGCGGGGACATCTAATGAGCAGTTCTTC. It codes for CASSRLAGTSNEQFF.

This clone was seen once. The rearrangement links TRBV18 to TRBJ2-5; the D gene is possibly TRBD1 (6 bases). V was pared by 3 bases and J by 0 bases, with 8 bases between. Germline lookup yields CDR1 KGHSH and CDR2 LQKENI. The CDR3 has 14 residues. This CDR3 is CASSPQGYQETQYF. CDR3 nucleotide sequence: TGTGCCAGCTCACCTCAGGGGTACCAAGAGACCCAGTACTTC.

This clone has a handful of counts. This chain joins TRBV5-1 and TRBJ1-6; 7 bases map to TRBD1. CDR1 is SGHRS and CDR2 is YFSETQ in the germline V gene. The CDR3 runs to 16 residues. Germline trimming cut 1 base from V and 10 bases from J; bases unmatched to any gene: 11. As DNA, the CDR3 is TGCGCCAGCAGCTTGTTCGGGACAGATCGTCCGTCACCCCTCCACTTT. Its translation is CASSLFGTDRPSPLHF.

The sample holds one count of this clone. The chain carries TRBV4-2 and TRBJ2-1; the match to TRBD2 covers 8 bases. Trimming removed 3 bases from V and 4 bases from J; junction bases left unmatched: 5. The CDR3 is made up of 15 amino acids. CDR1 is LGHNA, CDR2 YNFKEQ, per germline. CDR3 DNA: TGTGCCAGCAGCCAGCAGACTAGCGAGTACAATGAGCAGTTCTTC. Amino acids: CASSQQTSEYNEQFF.

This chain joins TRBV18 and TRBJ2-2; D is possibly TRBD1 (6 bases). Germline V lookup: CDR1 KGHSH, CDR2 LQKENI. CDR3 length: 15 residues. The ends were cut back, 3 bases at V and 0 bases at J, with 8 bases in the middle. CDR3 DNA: TGTGCCAGCTCACCGACAGGATCGAACACCGGGGAGCTGTTTTTT. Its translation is CASSPTGSNTGELFF.

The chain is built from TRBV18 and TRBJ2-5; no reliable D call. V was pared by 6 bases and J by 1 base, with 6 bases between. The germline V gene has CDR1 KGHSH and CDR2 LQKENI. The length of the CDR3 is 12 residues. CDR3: CASSLSQETQYF. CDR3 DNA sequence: TGTGCCAGCTCCCTATCCCAAGAGACCCAGTACTTC. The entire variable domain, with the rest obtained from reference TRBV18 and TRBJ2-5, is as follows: NAGVMQNPRHLVRRRGQEARLRCSPMKGHSHVYWYRQLPEEGLKFMVYLQKENIIDESGMPKERFSAEFPKEGPSILRIQQVVRGDSAAYFCASSLSQETQYFGPGTRLLVL.

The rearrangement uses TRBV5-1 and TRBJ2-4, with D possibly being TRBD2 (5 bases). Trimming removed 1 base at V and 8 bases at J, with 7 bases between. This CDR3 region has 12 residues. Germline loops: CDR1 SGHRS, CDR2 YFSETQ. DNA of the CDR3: TGCGCCAGCAGCTTGTCCGGGGACATTCAGTACTTC. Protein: CASSLSGDIQYF. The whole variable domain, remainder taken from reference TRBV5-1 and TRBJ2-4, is KAGVTQTPRYLIKTRGQQVTLSCSPISGHRSVSWYQQTPGQGLQFLFEYFSETQRNKGNFPGRFSGRQFSNSRSEMNVSTLELGDSALYLCASSLSGDIQYFGAGTRLSVL.

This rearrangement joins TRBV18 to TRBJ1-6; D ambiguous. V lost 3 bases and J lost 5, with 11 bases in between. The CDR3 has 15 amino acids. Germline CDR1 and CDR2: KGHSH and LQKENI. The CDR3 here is CASSPASGDNSPLHF. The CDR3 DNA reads TGTGCCAGCTCACCGGCTTCGGGAGATAATTCACCCCTCCACTTT.

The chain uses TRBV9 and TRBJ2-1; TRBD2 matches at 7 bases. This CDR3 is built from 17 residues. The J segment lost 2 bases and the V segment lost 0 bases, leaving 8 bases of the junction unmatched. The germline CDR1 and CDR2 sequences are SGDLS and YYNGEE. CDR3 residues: CASSVAIGTNTYNEQFF. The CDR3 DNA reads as TGTGCCAGCAGCGTAGCCATAGGGACTAATACCTACAATGAGCAGTTCTTC.

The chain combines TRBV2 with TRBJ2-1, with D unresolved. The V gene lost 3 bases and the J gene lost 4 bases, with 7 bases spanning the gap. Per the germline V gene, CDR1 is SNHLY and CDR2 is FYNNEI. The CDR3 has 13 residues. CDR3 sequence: CASSEASYNEQFF. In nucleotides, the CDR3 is TGTGCCAGCAGTGAGGCTTCATACAATGAGCAGTTCTTC.

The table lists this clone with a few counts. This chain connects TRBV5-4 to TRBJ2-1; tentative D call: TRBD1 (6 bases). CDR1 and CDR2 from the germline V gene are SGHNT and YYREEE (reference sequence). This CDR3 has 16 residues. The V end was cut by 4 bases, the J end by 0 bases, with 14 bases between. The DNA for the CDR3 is TGTGCCAGCAGCAAACCCGGGACACTCTCCTACAATGAGCAGTTCTTC. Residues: CASSKPGTLSYNEQFF.

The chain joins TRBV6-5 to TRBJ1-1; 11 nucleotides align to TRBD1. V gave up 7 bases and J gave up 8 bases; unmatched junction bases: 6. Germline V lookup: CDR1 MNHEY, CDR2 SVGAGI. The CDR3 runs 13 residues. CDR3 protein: CASTKRTGGEAFF. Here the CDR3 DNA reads TGTGCCAGCACCAAAAGGACAGGGGGCGAAGCTTTCTTT.

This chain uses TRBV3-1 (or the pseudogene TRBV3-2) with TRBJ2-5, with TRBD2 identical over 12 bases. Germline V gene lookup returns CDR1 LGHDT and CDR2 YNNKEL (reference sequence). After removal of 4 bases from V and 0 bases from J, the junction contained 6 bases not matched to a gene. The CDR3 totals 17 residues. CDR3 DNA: TGTGCCAGCAGCCGATTCGGACTAGCGGGGTACCAAGAGACCCAGTACTTC. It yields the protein CASSRFGLAGYQETQYF.

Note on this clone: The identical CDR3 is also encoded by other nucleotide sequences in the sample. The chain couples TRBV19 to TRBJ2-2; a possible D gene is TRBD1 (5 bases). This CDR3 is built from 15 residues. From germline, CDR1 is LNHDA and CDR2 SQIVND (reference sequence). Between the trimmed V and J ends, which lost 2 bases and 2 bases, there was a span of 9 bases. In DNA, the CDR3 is TGTGCCAGTAGTATAAGAAGGGGCAACACCGGGGAGCTGTTTTTT. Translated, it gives CASSIRRGNTGELFF.

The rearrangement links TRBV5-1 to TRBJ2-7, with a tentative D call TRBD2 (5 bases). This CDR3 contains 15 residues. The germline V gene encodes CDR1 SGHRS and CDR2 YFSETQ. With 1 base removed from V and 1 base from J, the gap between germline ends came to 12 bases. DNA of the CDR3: TGCGCCAGCAGCTTGCGAGCGGACGGATCCTACGAGCAGTACTTC. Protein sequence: CASSLRADGSYEQYF.